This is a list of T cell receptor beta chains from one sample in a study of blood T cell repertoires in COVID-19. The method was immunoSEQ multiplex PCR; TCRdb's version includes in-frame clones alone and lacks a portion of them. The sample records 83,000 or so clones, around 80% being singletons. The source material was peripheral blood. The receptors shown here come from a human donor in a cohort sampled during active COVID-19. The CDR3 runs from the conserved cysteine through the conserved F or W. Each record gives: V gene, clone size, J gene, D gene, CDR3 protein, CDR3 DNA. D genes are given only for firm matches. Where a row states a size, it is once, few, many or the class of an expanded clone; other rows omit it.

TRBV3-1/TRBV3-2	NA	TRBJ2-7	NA	CASSQGQDRSVLF	TGTGCCAGCAGCCAAGGACAGGACCGAAGCGTCCTATTC
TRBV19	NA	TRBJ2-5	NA	CASCVGGDRGTQYF	TGTGCCAGTTGTGTAGGAGGGGACAGAGGGACCCAGTACTTC
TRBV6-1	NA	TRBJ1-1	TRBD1	CASSSSRTGNTEAFF	TGTGCCAGCAGTAGCTCTAGGACAGGGAACACTGAAGCTTTCTTT
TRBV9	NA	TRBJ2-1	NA	CASSVAPDSYNEQFF	TGTGCCAGCAGCGTAGCCCCGGACTCATACAATGAGCAGTTCTTC
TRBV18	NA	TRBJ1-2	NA	CASSPGREGGYTF	TGTGCCAGCTCACCAGGCAGGGAGGGCGGCTACACCTTC
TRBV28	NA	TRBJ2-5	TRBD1	CASRKTGAETQYF	TGTGCCAGCAGGAAAACAGGGGCGGAGACCCAGTACTTC
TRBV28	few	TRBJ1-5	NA	CASRTGTVGNQPQHF	TGTGCCAGCAGAACAGGGACGGTAGGCAATCAGCCCCAGCATTTT
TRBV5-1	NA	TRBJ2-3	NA	CASSLAINTDTQYF	TGCGCCAGCAGCTTAGCCATTAACACAGATACGCAGTATTTT
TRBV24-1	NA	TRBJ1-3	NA	CATSDPRGSGNTIYF	TGTGCCACCAGTGACCCCCGGGGATCCGGAAACACCATATATTTT
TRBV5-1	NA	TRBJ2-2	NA	CASSLATTGELFF	TGCGCCAGCAGCTTAGCGACTACCGGGGAGCTGTTTTTT